Below, 24 T cell receptor beta chains from the same sample are listed, as sequenced in a study of control samples from healthy donors and cancer patients. The assay was immunoSEQ multiplex PCR, and TCRdb's table has in-frame clones only and misses some. The table includes 100,000 to 150,000 clones, roughly 92% detected once. Sequencing was performed on blood. Receptor source: a man aged 18-30 years in good health.

This chain connects TRBV5-1 to TRBJ2-3; 10 bases align to TRBD2. The CDR3 sequence is 17 residues long. Germline loops: CDR1 SGHRS, CDR2 YFSETQ. V was pared by 4 bases and J by 0 bases, with 8 bases of the junction left unmatched. The CDR3 DNA reads TGCGCCAGCAGCACATCTCCAGCGGGGGGGAGCACAGATACGCAGTATTTT. It translates to CASSTSPAGGSTDTQYF.

The chain combines TRBV19 with TRBJ2-1; 7 bases agree with TRBD2. V dropped 8 bases and J dropped 8; count of bases not matched to a gene: 6. Germline CDR1 and CDR2: LNHDA and SQIVND (reference sequence). CDR3 length: 12 residues. CDR3 region: CASGREGYEQFF. In DNA form, the CDR3 reads TGTGCCAGTGGGAGGGAGGGCTATGAGCAGTTCTTC.

V and J are TRBV6-5 and TRBJ2-1; no reliable D call. V was pared by 7 bases and J by 4 bases, with 14 bases between. Germline CDR1 reads MNHEY; CDR2 reads SVGAGI. CDR3 length: 14 residues. The CDR3 region is CASNLGRVYNEQFF. The CDR3 DNA reads as TGTGCCAGCAACCTTGGCAGAGTTTACAATGAGCAGTTCTTC.

The chain carries TRBV9 and TRBJ2-3, with D possibly matching TRBD2 (6 bases). This CDR3 has 18 residues. Germline values: CDR1 SGDLS, CDR2 YYNGEE. V lost 2 bases, J lost 2 bases, and 21 bases lay in between. The CDR3 loop reads CASSVEGIAEGDTDTQYF. The CDR3 nucleotides are TGTGCCAGCAGCGTGGAGGGCATAGCGGAAGGTGACACAGATACGCAGTATTTT.

This sequence joins TRBV15 and TRBJ2-7, with 10 bases aligning to TRBD1. CDR1 is LNHNV, CDR2 YYDKDF, per germline (reference sequence). The length of the CDR3 is 17 residues. Losses at the gene ends were 1 base for V and 5 bases for J; bases not matched to a gene: 11. CDR3 sequence (DNA): TGTGCCACCAGCAGAGTTCAGGACAGGGGGGCGCAGGACGAGCAGTACTTC. Translating it yields CATSRVQDRGAQDEQYF.

The chain couples TRBV11-2 to TRBJ1-2; the D gene is possibly TRBD1 (5 bases). The CDR3 contains 14 residues. The germline gives CDR1 SGHAT, CDR2 FQNNGV. V dropped 3 bases and J dropped 3 bases, with 11 bases sitting between them. The CDR3: CASSFGGVDYGYTF. CDR3 bases: TGTGCCAGCAGCTTCGGGGGTGTTGACTATGGCTACACCTTC.

The J gene is TRBJ2-7, the V gene TRBV29-1; TRBD1 matches 9 bases. The CDR3 covers 12 residues. Per germline, CDR1 SQVTM and CDR2 ANQGSEA. Unmatched junction bases numbered 4, after V lost 7 bases and J lost 3 bases. In nucleotides, the CDR3 is TGCAGCGCTGGGACAGGGATCTACGAGCAGTACTTC. Translating gives CSAGTGIYEQYF.

The rearrangement uses TRBV3-1 (or the pseudogene TRBV3-2) and TRBJ1-2; D is uncertain. Germline assignment: CDR1 LGHDT and CDR2 YNNKEL (reference sequence). This CDR3 region has 14 residues. The germline V and J ends were trimmed by 3 bases and 3 bases, with 11 bases remaining between them. CDR3 DNA sequence: TGTGCCAGCAGCCAGGTGGACGGCCACTATGGCTACACCTTC. Protein: CASSQVDGHYGYTF.

This clone showed up just a few times. The CDR3 DNA follows: TGTGCCAGCAGTGAACACGGACAGTACAATGAAAAACTGTTTTTT. Translated: CASSEHGQYNEKLFF. This chain links TRBV6-1 with TRBJ1-4; D perhaps matches TRBD1 (6 bases). The CDR3 extends over 15 amino acids. Germline loops: CDR1 MNHNS, CDR2 SASEGT. V was pared by 2 bases and J by 5 bases, with 12 bases between.

This chain connects TRBV10-2 to TRBJ1-5; D remains ambiguous. Per germline, CDR1 WSHSY and CDR2 SAAADI. This CDR3 is built from 15 residues. V gave up 5 bases and J gave up 0 bases, with 11 bases separating them. The CDR3 DNA sequence: TGCGCCAGCAGTTTAACCCTCTATAGCAATCAGCCCCAGCATTTT. Translated, it gives CASSLTLYSNQPQHF.

This chain connects TRBV6-5 to TRBJ2-5; 12 bases are a match to TRBD2. The CDR3 consists of 15 residues. CDR1 MNHEY and CDR2 SVGAGI come from the germline V gene. With 5 bases clipped from V and 0 bases from J, the junction kept 1 base outside the gene matches. The CDR3 loop reads CASSRLAGDQETQYF. DNA of the CDR3: TGTGCCAGCAGTAGACTAGCGGGGGACCAAGAGACCCAGTACTTC.

The chain uses TRBV5-1 and TRBJ2-2, with D unresolved. The CDR3 consists of 15 residues. Germline-derived CDR1 and CDR2 are SGHRS and YFSETQ. V lost 0 bases to trimming and J lost 3 bases, with 9 bases between them. The CDR3 loop reads CASSLGDGYTGELFF. The CDR3 DNA reads as TGCGCCAGCAGCTTGGGAGACGGATACACCGGGGAGCTGTTTTTT.

J is TRBJ1-2 and V is TRBV4-2; TRBD1 is a possible D gene (6 bases). In germline, CDR1 is LGHNA, CDR2 YNFKEQ. V was cut by 4 bases and J by 5 bases, with 20 bases left in between. This CDR3 region has 16 residues. CDR3 loop: CASSRDGLGGAYGYTF. In DNA, the CDR3 is TGTGCCAGCAGCCGGGACGGCTTGGGGGGCGCTTATGGCTACACCTTC.

This chain uses TRBV6-6 with TRBJ1-3; the D is unclear. Trimming cost V 6 bases and J 2 bases, with 17 bases left between them. CDR1 and CDR2 (germline): MNHNY, SVGAGI (reference sequence). The CDR3 length is 16 residues. CDR3 coding DNA: TGTGCCAGCAGCCGATCGGACTTTGTCGCTGGAAACACCATATATTTT. It encodes CASSRSDFVAGNTIYF.

The chain combines TRBV2 with TRBJ2-7; a possible D gene is TRBD1 (5 bases). CDR3 length: 15 amino acids. In germline, CDR1 is SNHLY, CDR2 FYNNEI. V lost 0 bases and J 7 bases, leaving 16 bases between the germline ends. The CDR3 DNA sequence: TGTGCCAGCAGTGAAGCGCCCCAGGGCCTGGGGGAGCAGTACTTC. Protein sequence: CASSEAPQGLGEQYF.

The chain carries TRBV4-1 and TRBJ1-2; D remains ambiguous. This CDR3 spans 14 amino acids. Germline V gene data show CDR1 as MGHRA and CDR2 as YSYEKL. V lost 1 base and J 4 bases, leaving 10 bases between the germline ends. The CDR3 region is CASSQGWVRYGYTF. In nucleotides, the CDR3 is TGCGCCAGCAGCCAAGGGTGGGTCCGCTATGGCTACACCTTC.

The chain uses TRBV19 and TRBJ2-5; D unclear. CDR3 length: 13 residues. The germline gives CDR1 LNHDA, CDR2 SQIVND (reference sequence). Trimming shortened V by 2 bases and J by 5 bases, and 9 bases separated the two germline ends. CDR3 amino acids: CASSIQGFETQYF. The CDR3 region has the DNA TGTGCCAGTAGTATACAAGGGTTTGAGACCCAGTACTTC.

This clone was observed a single time. V is TRBV5-1 and J is TRBJ1-1; D is undetermined. The CDR3 runs to 14 residues. Germline assignment: CDR1 SGHRS and CDR2 YFSETQ. Trimming shortened V by 4 bases and J by 1 base, and 11 bases separated the two germline ends. The CDR3 DNA is TGCGCCAGCAGCCTGGTCCTAGAGAACACTGAAGCTTTCTTT. This encodes CASSLVLENTEAFF.

The chain carries TRBV6-2 or TRBV6-3 and TRBJ1-5; TRBD1 aligns across 7 bases. The CDR3 contains 16 residues. The germline gives CDR1 MNHEY, CDR2 SVGEGT. V shed 6 bases, J shed 7 bases, and the junction held 15 bases outside the gene matches. DNA of the CDR3: TGTGCCAGCAGCCTTCAGACAGGGACGTTTTTACAGCCCCAGCATTTT. The encoded protein is CASSLQTGTFLQPQHF.

V usage is TRBV18 and J usage is TRBJ1-1, with 7 bases aligning to TRBD1. Germline lookup yields CDR1 KGHSH and CDR2 LQKENI. V lost 3 bases to trimming and J lost 2 bases; unmatched junction nucleotides: 6. CDR3 length equals 15 residues. The DNA of the CDR3 is TGTGCCAGCTCACCCTTCCAGGGGGATAACACTGAAGCTTTCTTT. This sequence encodes CASSPFQGDNTEAFF.

The chain links TRBV9 to TRBJ2-2; 8 nucleotides line up with TRBD1. Trimming took 0 bases from V and 5 from J; bases not matched to a gene: 3. The CDR3 loop spans 15 amino acids. Germline CDR1 reads SGDLS; CDR2 reads YYNGEE. The CDR3: CASSVGGQGTGELFF. As DNA, the CDR3 is TGTGCCAGCAGCGTAGGAGGACAGGGTACCGGGGAGCTGTTTTTT.

The chain combines TRBV6-5 with TRBJ2-1; D may be TRBD1 (6 bases). Trimming pared 1 base from V and 5 bases from J, leaving 12 bases between. CDR1 and CDR2 from the germline V gene are MNHEY and SVGAGI. The CDR3 is 15 residues long. CDR3 coding DNA: TGTGCCAGCAGTTACTTTGGGGGCAGGGACAATGAGCAGTTCTTC. Translation: CASSYFGGRDNEQFF.

The chain links TRBV7-6 to TRBJ2-6, with D maybe TRBD1 (5 bases). The germline gives CDR1 SGHVS, CDR2 FNYEAQ. The V gene lost 5 bases and the J gene lost 4 bases, with 18 bases spanning the gap. This CDR3 has 17 residues. The CDR3 sequence is CASSTQTVTWGANVLTF. The CDR3 DNA is TGTGCCAGCAGCACACAGACAGTTACTTGGGGGGCCAACGTCCTGACTTTC.

The chain carries TRBV14 and TRBJ2-3; the D gene is possibly TRBD1 (6 bases). Germline CDR1 and CDR2: SGHDN and FVKESK. This CDR3 is built from 16 residues. V lost 0 bases, J lost 2 bases, and 12 bases lay in between. The CDR3 nucleotides are TGTGCCAGCAGCCAAGAAAGGGGGTTTAACACAGATACGCAGTATTTT. Its protein product is CASSQERGFNTDTQYF.